This T cell receptor (beta chain) was sequenced during a study of metastatic and nonmetastatic thyroid tumors. Study-level information: Across peripheral blood and tumor or nodule tissue samples taken from malignant and benign thyroid patients, the repertoires were compared with one another. Study-level findings and limits: Reports indicated that malignant thyroid tumors showed significantly higher TCR beta diversity than benign nodules did, in blood and tumor.

This clone appeared a single time. Its specificity is unknown. Trimming removed 9 bases from V and 2 bases from J; junction bases left unmatched: 23. There are 20 residues in the CDR3. Germline assignment: CDR1 MNHEY and CDR2 SMNVEV (reference sequence). Under the authors' procedure: A classifier of distant metastasis in papillary thyroid cancer was built from CDR3 differences (across clinicopathological groups). MiXCR was used by TCRdb to re-call the PCR reads. The V and J calls and clone size are TCRdb's, not the authors'. The sample has about 27,000 clones, roughly 17% seen once. Among the patients, none had received any treatment before thyroid surgery.

The source of this sequence is a male donor with papillary thyroid cancer or a benign thyroid nodule (not recorded which). Some clones in this sample may be carry-over from other donors' samples. Material for sequencing was blood. V usage is TRBV27 and J usage is TRBJ1-5; 9 bases match TRBD1. The CDR3 DNA follows: TGTGCCAGTGAAGGCACCCCCGGTCGACAGGGGGTCAAAGGCAATCAGCCCCAGCATTTT. Translated, it gives CASEGTPGRQGVKGNQPQHF.